The source of this TCR beta chain is a study of T cell responses to AZD1222 COVID-19 vaccine. The junction had 6 bases not matched to a gene; V was cut back by 4 bases and J by 4 bases. There are 15 residues in the CDR3. Germline V gene sequence: CDR1 SGHRS, CDR2 YFSETQ. Overall study results and limits: Donors skewed white British and female; clonal diversity was possibly underestimated.

Concerning this clone: Its target is unknown.

The data were produced by immunoSEQ multiplex PCR, yet TCRdb's version contains in-frame clones alone and is incomplete. The sample lists roughly 90,000 clones; roughly 89% were seen once. The sequence was obtained from an adult who received the AZD1222 COVID-19 vaccine. Sequenced material: peripheral blood, taken 28 days after the second AZD1222 dose. The rearrangement links TRBV5-1 to TRBJ2-2; 8 bases are shared with TRBD1. The CDR3 protein is CASSTGQGGTGELFF. DNA for the CDR3: TGCGCCAGCAGCACAGGACAGGGCGGCACCGGGGAGCTGTTTTTT.